This is a list of T cell receptor beta chains from one sample in a study of long-term antiretroviral therapy in people with HIV. The assay was immunoSEQ multiplex PCR, and TCRdb's table has in-frame clones only and misses some. Of 15,000 to 20,000 clones in the sample, about four fifths are singletons; the top ten hold roughly 6.5%. Sequences were derived from unsorted PBMCs, sampled at the start of antiretroviral therapy, before treatment. All receptors derive from a man between 18 and 35 years old with HIV. CDR3s include the opening cysteine and the closing phenylalanine or tryptophan. D genes are given only for firm matches. For some rows the clone size is stated as once, few or many, or as a class when expanded; others skip it.

abundance	j_gene	v_gene	d_gene	len	CDR3aa	CDR3nt
-	TRBJ2-4	TRBV5-1	-	11	CASRGEDIQYF	TGCGCCAGCAGGGGGGAGGACATTCAGTACTTC
-	TRBJ1-1	TRBV5-8	-	15	CASSFRHGGWAEAFF	TGTGCCAGCAGCTTTCGACATGGAGGGTGGGCTGAAGCTTTCTTT
-	TRBJ2-5	TRBV18	-	11	CASSPDETQYF	TGTGCCAGCTCACCAGATGAGACCCAGTACTTC
-	TRBJ2-7	TRBV6-5	-	11	CASSYRYEQYF	TGTGCCAGCAGTTACCGGTACGAGCAGTACTTC
-	TRBJ1-5	TRBV6-1	-	16	CASSGTGMSSNQPQHF	TGTGCCAGCAGTGGAACAGGGATGAGTAGCAATCAGCCCCAGCATTTT
-	TRBJ2-7	TRBV7-2	TRBD2	13	CASSLTSGYEQYF	TGTGCCAGCAGCCTGACTAGCGGCTACGAGCAGTACTTC
-	TRBJ2-7	TRBV5-5	TRBD1	15	CASSLNTGGSYEQYF	TGTGCCAGCAGCTTAAATACAGGGGGCAGCTACGAGCAGTACTTC
-	TRBJ1-1	TRBV28	TRBD1	13	CASGRDRVTEAFF	TGTGCCAGCGGAAGGGACAGGGTCACTGAAGCTTTCTTT
-	TRBJ1-4	TRBV23-1	-	11	CATVLNEKLFF	TGCGCCACTGTGCTTAATGAAAAACTGTTTTTT
-	TRBJ2-2	TRBV5-1	-	13	CASSAVATGELFF	TGCGCCAGCAGCGCCGTAGCTACCGGGGAGCTGTTTTTT
-	TRBJ2-7	TRBV19	-	13	CASSRTRAYEQYF	TGTGCCAGTAGCCGCACGAGAGCCTACGAGCAGTACTTC
-	TRBJ2-7	TRBV9	TRBD1	15	CASSVGTGGTYEQYF	TGTGCCAGCAGCGTAGGAACAGGGGGGACCTACGAGCAGTACTTC
-	TRBJ2-7	TRBV25-1	-	14	CASSHSGLRDGQYF	TGTGCCAGCAGCCACAGTGGACTGAGGGACGGGCAGTACTTC
-	TRBJ2-1	TRBV27	-	11	CASGGPGEQFF	TGTGCCAGCGGGGGCCCCGGGGAGCAGTTCTTC
-	TRBJ2-2	TRBV27	-	14	CASSDTTNTGELFF	TGTGCCAGCAGCGACACTACGAACACCGGGGAGCTGTTTTTT
-	TRBJ2-2	TRBV7-2	-	15	CASSPRDKNTGELFF	TGTGCCAGCAGTCCTCGGGACAAGAACACCGGGGAGCTGTTTTTT
few	TRBJ2-7	TRBV14	-	13	CASSQAGHDEQYF	TGTGCCAGCAGCCAAGCGGGGCACGACGAGCAGTACTTC
-	TRBJ2-7	TRBV28	-	14	CASSSPGLPYEQYF	TGTGCCAGCAGTTCACCCGGACTCCCTTACGAGCAGTACTTC
-	TRBJ2-7	TRBV6-6	TRBD1	15	CASSYSRTGVYEQYF	TGTGCCAGCAGTTACTCCCGGACAGGGGTCTACGAGCAGTACTTC
-	TRBJ1-1	TRBV27	-	14	CASSLSAMNTEAFF	TGTGCCAGCAGTTTATCGGCTATGAACACTGAAGCTTTCTTT
-	TRBJ2-7	TRBV6-1	-	12	CASSGLPYEQYF	TGTGCCAGCAGTGGGTTACCCTACGAGCAGTACTTC
few	TRBJ1-5	TRBV28	TRBD1	14	CASSQTGGSRPQHF	TGTGCCAGCAGCCAAACAGGGGGGTCGCGGCCCCAGCATTTT
-	TRBJ2-3	TRBV5-4	TRBD1	15	CASSLAGTATDTQYF	TGTGCCAGCAGCTTGGCCGGGACAGCAACAGATACGCAGTATTTT
-	TRBJ2-1	TRBV28	TRBD2	16	CASFPGTSRIYNEQFF	TGTGCCAGTTTCCCCGGGACTAGCAGAATATACAATGAGCAGTTCTTC
-	TRBJ1-1	TRBV9	-	16	CASSVAGSVKNTEAFF	TGTGCCAGCAGCGTAGCAGGTTCTGTAAAGAACACTGAAGCTTTCTTT